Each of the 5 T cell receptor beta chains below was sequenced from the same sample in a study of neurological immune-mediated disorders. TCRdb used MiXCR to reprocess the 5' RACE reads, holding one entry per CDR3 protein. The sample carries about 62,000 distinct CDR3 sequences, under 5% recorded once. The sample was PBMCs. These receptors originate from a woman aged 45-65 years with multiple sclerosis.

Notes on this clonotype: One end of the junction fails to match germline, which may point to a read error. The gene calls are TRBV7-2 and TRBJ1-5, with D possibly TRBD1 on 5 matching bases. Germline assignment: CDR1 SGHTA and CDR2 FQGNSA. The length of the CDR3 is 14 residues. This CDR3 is CVSSTNGAGQPQNF. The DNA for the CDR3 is TGTGTCAGCAGCACAAATGGGGCCGGGCAGCCCCAGAATTTT.

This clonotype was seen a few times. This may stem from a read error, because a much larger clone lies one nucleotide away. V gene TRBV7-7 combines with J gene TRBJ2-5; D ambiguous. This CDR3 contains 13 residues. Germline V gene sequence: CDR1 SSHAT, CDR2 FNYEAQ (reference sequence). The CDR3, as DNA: TGTGCTAGCAGCTTATACCGAGCAGAGACCCAGTACTTC. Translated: CASSLYRAETQYF.

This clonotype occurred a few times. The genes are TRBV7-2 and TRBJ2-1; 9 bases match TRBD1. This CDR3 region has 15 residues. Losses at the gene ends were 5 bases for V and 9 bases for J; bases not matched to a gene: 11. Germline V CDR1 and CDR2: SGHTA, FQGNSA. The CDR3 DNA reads TGTGCCAGCAGCGGACCGGGACAGGGTAATACTGAGCAGTTCTTC. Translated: CASSGPGQGNTEQFF.

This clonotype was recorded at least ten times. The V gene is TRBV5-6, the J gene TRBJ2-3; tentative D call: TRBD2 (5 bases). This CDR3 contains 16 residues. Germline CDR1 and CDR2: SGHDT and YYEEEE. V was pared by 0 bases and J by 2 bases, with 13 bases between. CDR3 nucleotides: TGTGCCAGCAGCTTGGTTACGCGGGCTGACACAGATACGCAGTATTTT. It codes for CASSLVTRADTDTQYF.

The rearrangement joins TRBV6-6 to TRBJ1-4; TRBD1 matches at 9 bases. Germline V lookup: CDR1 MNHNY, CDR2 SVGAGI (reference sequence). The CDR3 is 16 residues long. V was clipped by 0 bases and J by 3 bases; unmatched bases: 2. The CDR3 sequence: CASSYSTGGPNEKLFF. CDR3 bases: TGTGCCAGCAGTTACTCGACAGGGGGACCTAATGAAAAACTGTTTTTT.